Below are 12 T cell receptor beta chains sequenced from a single sample in a study of cytomegalovirus exposure and HLA in healthy donors. The protocol was immunoSEQ multiplex PCR, while the TCRdb copy is restricted to in-frame clones and leaves out a portion. The table lists about 64,000 clones, around 89% of them singletons. Sequencing was performed on PBMCs. The receptors derive from a woman younger than 35 in good health and CMV-seronegative.

A single count supports this clone. The chain combines TRBV7-6 with TRBJ2-7; maybe TRBD2 (5 bases). This CDR3 has 14 amino acids. The germline gives CDR1 SGHVS, CDR2 FNYEAQ. Trimming removed 1 base from V and 4 bases from J, with 11 bases in between. CDR3 residues: CASSLVEGEYEQYF. As DNA, the CDR3 is TGTGCCAGCAGCTTAGTAGAGGGTGAGTACGAGCAGTACTTC.

This sequence joins TRBV29-1 and TRBJ2-3, with TRBD1 as a possible D gene (6 bases). The CDR3 is 15 amino acids. The V and J ends lost 1 base and 5 bases respectively, with 16 bases between them. Looked up from germline, CDR1 is SQVTM and CDR2 is ANQGSEA. The CDR3, as DNA: TGCAGCGTTGAAGGGGGGCAGGGCCTGAGAGATACGCAGTATTTT. It translates to CSVEGGQGLRDTQYF.

J is TRBJ1-3 and V is TRBV2, with D unclear. The CDR3 is 15 amino acids. Deletions cut 8 bases from V and 0 bases from J, with 14 bases between. Germline V gene lookup returns CDR1 SNHLY and CDR2 FYNNEI. The CDR3 protein is CASAAAFASGNTIYF. CDR3 DNA sequence: TGTGCCAGCGCTGCGGCCTTCGCCTCTGGAAACACCATATATTTT.

The genes are TRBV16 and TRBJ2-3; 10 bases fit TRBD1. V lost 5 bases, J lost 1 base, and 0 bases stayed unmatched. The CDR3 spans 14 residues. Germline CDR1 KGHSY, CDR2 FQNENV. The CDR3 loop is CASSGTGGTDTQYF. The DNA for the CDR3 is TGTGCCAGCAGCGGGACAGGGGGCACAGATACGCAGTATTTT.

The chain couples TRBV9 to TRBJ2-1; D possibly corresponds to TRBD1 (6 bases). Germline loops: CDR1 SGDLS, CDR2 YYNGEE. This CDR3 contains 17 residues. V gave up 4 bases and J gave up 7 bases, with 24 bases separating them. The CDR3 region has the DNA TGTGCCAGCAGCACAGGATCAACAGGGCGGTCAGGGAATGAGCAGTTCTTC. Its translation is CASSTGSTGRSGNEQFF.

This chain uses TRBV5-1 with TRBJ1-1; a possible D gene is TRBD1 (6 bases). Trimming cost V 4 bases and J 1 base, with 8 bases left between them. The CDR3 extends over 13 amino acids. CDR1 is SGHRS, CDR2 YFSETQ, per germline. For the CDR3, the DNA is TGCGCCAGCAGCATGACAGGGAACACTGAAGCTTTCTTT. It yields the protein CASSMTGNTEAFF.

Here the CDR3 DNA reads TGTGCCAGCAGCTTAGACCCGGGACTAGCGTGGAGATCCTACAATGAGCAGTTCTTC. Protein product: CASSLDPGLAWRSYNEQFF. This sequence joins TRBV11-2 and TRBJ2-1; 10 bases map to TRBD2. This CDR3 contains 19 residues. Losses at the gene ends were 0 bases for V and 1 base for J; bases not matched to a gene: 9. The germline CDR1 and CDR2 sequences are SGHAT and FQNNGV.

CDR3 in amino acids: CASSEDRGPYGYTF. CDR3 nucleotides: TGTGCCAGCAGTGAAGACAGGGGGCCTTATGGCTACACCTTC. The chain has TRBV6-4 and TRBJ1-2, with TRBD1 identical over 10 bases. The junction had 3 bases not matched to a gene; V was cut back by 3 bases and J by 5 bases. Germline V CDR1 and CDR2: MRHNA, SNTAGT. The CDR3 is made up of 14 amino acids.

This clone was counted only a few times. The V and J genes are TRBV5-1 and TRBJ2-7; 8 bases fit TRBD2. J lost 0 bases, V lost 7 bases, and 9 bases had no gene match. The V gene's germline CDR1 is SGHRS and CDR2 YFSETQ. The CDR3 totals 15 residues. In nucleotides, the CDR3 is TGCGCCAGCCGGATACTAGCGGCGAGCTCCTACGAGCAGTACTTC. It codes for CASRILAASSYEQYF.

V usage is TRBV7-9 and J usage is TRBJ2-1; 10 bases are shared with TRBD2. The ends lost 5 bases at V and 3 bases at J; junction bases unmatched: 4. The CDR3 has 15 residues. Germline CDR1 and CDR2: SEHNR and FQNEAQ (reference sequence). In DNA form, the CDR3 reads TGTGCCAGCAGCGACACTAGCGGGGTCTACAATGAGCAGTTCTTC. Residues: CASSDTSGVYNEQFF.

The rearrangement joins TRBV30 to TRBJ2-7, with TRBD2 matching over 7 bases. The germline gives CDR1 GTSNPN, CDR2 SVGIG (reference sequence). The CDR3 runs to 15 residues. J was trimmed by 1 base and V by 3 bases; bases with no gene match: 9. In DNA, the CDR3 is TGTGCCTGGAGACCAAGGAGCGGGGTTTCCTACGAGCAGTACTTC. Protein: CAWRPRSGVSYEQYF.

V and J are TRBV5-1 and TRBJ2-1; TRBD2 matches 12 bases. V lost 0 bases to trimming and J lost 9 bases; unmatched junction nucleotides: 4. The length of the CDR3 is 15 residues. The germline V gene has CDR1 SGHRS and CDR2 YFSETQ. The CDR3 loop is CASSLGTSGISEQFF. Here the CDR3 DNA reads TGCGCCAGCAGCTTGGGGACTAGCGGGATTAGTGAGCAGTTCTTC.